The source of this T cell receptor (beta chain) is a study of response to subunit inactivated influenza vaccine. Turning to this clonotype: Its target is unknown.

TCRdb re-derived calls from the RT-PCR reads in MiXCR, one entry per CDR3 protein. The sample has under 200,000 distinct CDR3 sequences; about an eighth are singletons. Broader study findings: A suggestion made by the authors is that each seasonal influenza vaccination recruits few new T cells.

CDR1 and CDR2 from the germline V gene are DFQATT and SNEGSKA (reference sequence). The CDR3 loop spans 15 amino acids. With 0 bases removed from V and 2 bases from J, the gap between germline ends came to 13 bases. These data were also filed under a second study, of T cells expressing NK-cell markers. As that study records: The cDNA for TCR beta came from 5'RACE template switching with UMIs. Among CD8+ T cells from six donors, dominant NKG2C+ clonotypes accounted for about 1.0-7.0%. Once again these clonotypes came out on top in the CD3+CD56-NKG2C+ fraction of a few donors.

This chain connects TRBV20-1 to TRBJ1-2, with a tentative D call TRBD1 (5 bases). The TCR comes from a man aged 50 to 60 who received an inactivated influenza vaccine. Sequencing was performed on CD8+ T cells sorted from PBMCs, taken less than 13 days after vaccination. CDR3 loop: CSARDWGQANYGYTF. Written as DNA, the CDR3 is TGCAGTGCTAGAGATTGGGGCCAGGCAAACTATGGCTACACCTTC.